This T cell receptor (beta chain) was sequenced for a study of cytomegalovirus exposure and HLA in healthy donors. Trimming stripped 4 bases from V and 12 bases from J, with 16 bases between. CDR1 is SNHLY and CDR2 is FYNNEI in the germline V gene. This CDR3 comprises 12 residues. Researchers ran the PCR with 60 Vbeta and 13 Jbeta primers. Some clones are missing from TCRdb's copy, which holds only in-frame ones; the method was immunoSEQ multiplex PCR. Of around 200,000 clones in the sample, around four fifths were seen once. The origin of this receptor is a female donor in good health and CMV-seronegative. The chain has TRBV2 and TRBJ2-7; D may be TRBD2 (5 bases). Sequences were obtained from PBMCs. The CDR3 here is CASSVVGLERYF. The CDR3 DNA is TGTGCCAGCAGTGTGGTCGGACTGGAACGGTACTTC.